This T cell receptor beta chain was profiled in a study of T cell responses to AZD1222 COVID-19 vaccine (dated by TCRdb to about 2021). For the wider study: TCR sequencing covered some 250 trial participants: 200 to 220 given two doses of AZD1222 and around 25 given two doses of MenACWY control vaccine. Enrollment into the trials was organized by age into subgroups of 18-55, 56-69 and 70-plus years, and those subgroups contained around 150, 28 and 57 TCR-sequenced participants, respectively.

As to this clone: Its antigen target is currently unknown. Base qualities are not provided; no much larger clone lies one nucleotide away.

The CDR3 regions of human TCRbeta chains were analyzed by immunosequencing. Per the source publication's procedure: Repertoire TCRs were matched against a reference library of SARS-CoV-2-specific TCRs generated with the MIRA antigen-specificity platform. Breadth meant the fraction of unique TCRs that were SARS-CoV-2-associated, whereas depth meant the fraction of total T cells that were SARS-CoV-2-associated. Using the MIRA data, every spike-specific TCR was mapped to the spike region that the TCR reacted to and assigned to either a CD4 or a CD8 class. Log10-transformed breadth and depth values were compared by one-way ANOVA with Sidak's multiple comparisons tests. TCRdb re-hosts the immuneACCESS table, in-frame sequences only. Its copies lack some clones; in the studies checked, an unresolved V gene accounts for under half of them, and the cause for the rest is not known. From that table come the V and J calls and clone size; the DNA was used to work out D and trimming. Here the sample has roughly 140,000 clones; roughly 90% occur a single time. In total, the top ten clones hold 2.5% to 3.5% of the sample.

In light of the paper, this sample's time point label describes: about 28 days (+/-7) after the second vaccine dose. AZD1222 recipients with second doses at about 4 weeks or about 12 weeks were pooled, because spike-specific TCR depth and breadth did not differ between schedules. The vaccinee samples were drawn from two UK trials, COV001 and COV002, one of which was a single-blind randomized controlled phase 2/3 trial testing AZD1222 (ChAdOx1 nCoV-19) in healthy adults. Trial participant PBMC samples were collected at day 0 and day 28 after the second dose for TCRbeta chain sequencing. Study-level results and caveats: The vaccine-associated CD4 TCRs covered the entire spike protein, and the dominant responses fell in regions 160-218 and 743-854. The 56-69-year group was small, and its depth increase did not reach significance, likely because of low power. Because no day 14 peak-response samples were available, the repertoires could be characterized only after the peak T cell response. Conclusions about previously exposed vaccinees are limited because only a handful of AZD1222 recipients were SARS-CoV-2 seropositive at baseline. Reportedly, close to half of the unique spike-specific TCRs recognized epitopes lying outside the regions that are mutated in the B.1.351 and B.1.1.7 variants. After two AZD1222 doses, spike-specific TCR breadth and depth were significantly higher than at day 0 and than in MenACWY recipients. Most participants were white British and females outnumbered males, and the authors suggested that clonal diversity may have been underestimated.

Here the sequenced sample was peripheral blood, taken 28 days after the second AZD1222 dose. This TCR derives from an adult who received the AZD1222 COVID-19 vaccine.

The DNA sequence is as follows: TGTGCCAGCGGCTCAGACAGGGGAGCAGGAAACACCATATATTTT. Its protein reads: CASGSDRGAGNTIYF. The V gene is TRBV7-6 and the J gene is TRBJ1-3; a stretch of 8 junction bases matches TRBD1. Trimming accounts for 8 bases at V and 4 bases at J, while the number of junction bases matched to no gene is 10. The germline V gene specifies SGHVS as CDR1 and FNYEAQ as CDR2. Inclusive of the bounding cysteine and phenylalanine, the CDR3 is 15 residues long. CDR3 DNA only is kept here, 45 bases in frame from base 1. Outside the CDR3, residues come from the reference TRBV7-6 and TRBJ1-3 proteins, so the full variable domain is: GAGVSQSPRYKVTKRGQDVALRCDPISGHVSLYWYRQALGQGPEFLTYFNYEAQQDKSGLPNDRFSAERPEGSISTLTIQRTEQRDSAMYRCASGSDRGAGNTIYFGEGSWLTVV.